These 6 T cell receptor beta chains share one sample of origin, sequenced in a study of response to subunit inactivated influenza vaccine. TCRdb recomputed calls from the RT-PCR reads with MiXCR, one row per CDR3 protein. The sample yields hundreds of thousands of distinct CDR3 sequences, approximately 7.6% seen once. The input for sequencing was PBMCs from blood, taken less than 30 months after vaccination. These receptors all come from a man aged 50 to 75 who received an inactivated influenza vaccine.

The table lists this clonotype with many counts. The J gene is TRBJ2-3, the V gene TRBV20-1; 11 bases are shared with TRBD1. In germline, CDR1 is DFQATT, CDR2 SNEGSKA (reference sequence). This CDR3 has 15 residues. V lost 6 bases, J lost 4 bases, and 9 bases stayed unmatched. The DNA of the CDR3 is TGCAGTGCGAGGACAGGGGGCGAAGTCGCAGATACGCAGTATTTT. This codes for CSARTGGEVADTQYF.

This chain joins TRBV7-2 and TRBJ2-5; D remains unclear. Per the germline V gene, CDR1 is SGHTA and CDR2 is FQGNSA. Trimming took off 5 bases at V and 4 bases at J, with 11 bases between the two ends. CDR3 size: 13 residues. The CDR3 sequence: CASSPTARETQYF. CDR3 coding DNA: TGTGCCAGCAGCCCGACGGCACGAGAGACCCAGTACTTC.

This clonotype was observed many times. The chain has TRBV29-1 and TRBJ2-1; tentative D call: TRBD2 (5 bases). The germline gives CDR1 SQVTM, CDR2 ANQGSEA. This CDR3 comprises 16 residues. V lost 7 bases and J 8 bases, leaving 27 bases between the germline ends. The CDR3 region is CSAEEVRVELVDEQFF. For the CDR3, the DNA is TGCAGCGCCGAGGAGGTTCGGGTAGAACTCGTAGATGAGCAGTTCTTC.

This clonotype was counted ten times or more. The V gene is TRBV5-1, the J gene TRBJ2-3; possible D gene TRBD1, 6 bases. This CDR3 is built from 14 residues. With 4 bases removed from V and 5 bases from J, the gap between germline ends came to 14 bases. Per germline, CDR1 SGHRS and CDR2 YFSETQ. CDR3 in DNA: TGCGCCAGCAGCCCGACAGGTTGGGGAGATACGCAGTATTTT. Its translation is CASSPTGWGDTQYF.

This chain connects TRBV29-1 to TRBJ1-1; TRBD1 might be the D (6 bases). Germline V CDR1 and CDR2: SQVTM, ANQGSEA. V was cut by 8 bases and J by 0 bases, with 13 bases left in between. The CDR3 is 13 residues long. CDR3: CSCSGALNTEAFF. Written as DNA, the CDR3 is TGCAGCTGTTCAGGGGCCCTGAACACTGAAGCTTTCTTT.

The chain has TRBV5-1 and TRBJ2-7, with TRBD2 matching 8 bases. The CDR3 runs 15 residues. V lost 4 bases to trimming and J lost 3 bases; unmatched junction nucleotides: 9. Germline CDR1 reads SGHRS; CDR2 reads YFSETQ. The CDR3, as DNA: TGCGCCAGCAGCCCCATAGCGGGACGCTTCTACGAGCAGTACTTC. The encoded protein is CASSPIAGRFYEQYF. The whole variable domain, remainder taken from reference TRBV5-1 and TRBJ2-7, is KAGVTQTPRYLIKTRGQQVTLSCSPISGHRSVSWYQQTPGQGLQFLFEYFSETQRNKGNFPGRFSGRQFSNSRSEMNVSTLELGDSALYLCASSPIAGRFYEQYFGPGTRLTVT.